The 13 T cell receptor beta chains presented below share a single source sample, sequenced in a study of blood T cell repertoires in COVID-19. Sequencing was performed with immunoSEQ multiplex PCR; in TCRdb, only in-frame clones are kept and a portion is missing. The sample records some 460,000 clones, 80% to 90% being singletons. What was sequenced was peripheral blood. The receptors come from a woman in her 30s with acute or convalescent COVID-19.

The chain uses TRBV12-3 or TRBV12-4 and TRBJ2-7; D gene uncertain. V shed 5 bases and J shed 2 bases, with 10 bases lying between them. The CDR3 has 13 residues. The CDR3 spells CASSAPGTYEQYF. The DNA for the CDR3 is TGTGCCAGCAGTGCCCCCGGTACCTACGAGCAGTACTTC.

This clone was counted many times. The CDR3 protein is CASSRFSGGLNTGELFF. CDR3 in DNA: TGTGCCAGCAGTCGATTTAGCGGGGGGCTGAACACCGGGGAGCTGTTTTTT. The V call is TRBV7-9, the J call TRBJ2-2; 10 bases are shared with TRBD2. This CDR3 spans 17 amino acids. The V gene's germline CDR1 is SEHNR and CDR2 FQNEAQ (reference sequence). J lost 1 base, V lost 6 bases, and 8 bases had no gene match.

This clone occurred a few times. The chain combines TRBV5-4 with TRBJ1-2; maybe TRBD1 (5 bases). V was pared by 0 bases and J by 2 bases, with 17 bases between. Germline CDR1 and CDR2: SGHNT and YYREEE (reference sequence). The CDR3 spans 17 residues. The CDR3 DNA follows: TGTGCCAGCAGCTTGGATGGTGCGGGACGGGTAAACTATGGCTACACCTTC. It translates to CASSLDGAGRVNYGYTF.

The CDR3, as DNA: TGTGCCAGCAAGGGACTAGCGGGGGGGCAAGAGACCCAGTACTTC. It translates to CASKGLAGGQETQYF. This sequence joins TRBV6-4 and TRBJ2-5, with 16 bases fitting TRBD2. CDR1 MRHNA and CDR2 SNTAGT come from the germline V gene. V dropped 7 bases and J dropped 2; count of bases not matched to a gene: 1. The CDR3 length is 15 residues.

This clone has more than one count but fewer than ten. The chain recombines TRBV6-1 with TRBJ1-1; 10 nucleotides align to TRBD1. The length of the CDR3 is 16 residues. From germline, CDR1 is MNHNS and CDR2 SASEGT. Trimming removed 4 bases from V and 3 bases from J; junction bases left unmatched: 8. CDR3 protein: CASSVSTGGGDTEAFF. The CDR3 DNA follows: TGTGCCAGCAGTGTTTCGACAGGGGGCGGTGACACTGAAGCTTTCTTT.

The V call is TRBV28, the J call TRBJ1-1; possibly TRBD1 for D (5 bases). This CDR3 contains 13 residues. V was trimmed by 2 bases and J by 7 bases, leaving 11 bases between them. Germline CDR1 and CDR2: MDHEN and SYDVKM. Here the CDR3 DNA reads TGTGCCAGCAGTTTAGGGGGGTTCGGTGAAGCTTTCTTT. Residues: CASSLGGFGEAFF.

The chain employs TRBV2 and TRBJ1-1; D might be TRBD1 (6 bases). Trimming took off 6 bases at V and 7 bases at J, with 21 bases between the two ends. Germline V gene lookup returns CDR1 SNHLY and CDR2 FYNNEI. The length of the CDR3 is 15 residues. The CDR3 region has the DNA TGTGCCAGCAGGGCCGGGACACCTATAACCTATGAAGCTTTCTTT. It translates to CASRAGTPITYEAFF. The full variable domain, with the rest looked up from reference TRBV2 and TRBJ1-1, is EPEVTQTPSHQVTQMGQEVILRCVPISNHLYFYWYRQILGQKVEFLVSFYNNEISEKSEIFDDQFSVERPDGSNFTLKIRSTKLEDSAMYFCASRAGTPITYEAFFGQGTRLTVV.

The rearrangement uses TRBV7-9 and TRBJ1-2; a weak D match, TRBD1 (5 bases). Germline values: CDR1 SEHNR, CDR2 FQNEAQ (reference sequence). The CDR3 length is 13 residues. The V end was cut by 4 bases, the J end by 3 bases, with 9 bases between. CDR3 region: CASSSQGDYGYTF. The CDR3 bases are TGTGCCAGCAGCTCCCAGGGTGACTATGGCTACACCTTC.

The genes are TRBV7-9 and TRBJ2-1, with D possibly being TRBD2 (6 bases). Germline V gene data show CDR1 as SEHNR and CDR2 as FQNEAQ (reference sequence). The CDR3 extends over 15 amino acids. The ends were cut back, 2 bases at V and 4 bases at J, with 12 bases in the middle. CDR3 in DNA: TGTGCCAGCAGCTTACTGGGGGGAAAATACAATGAGCAGTTCTTC. Translated: CASSLLGGKYNEQFF. The variable domain in full, completed from reference TRBV7-9 and TRBJ2-1, reads DTGVSQNPRHKITKRGQNVTFRCDPISEHNRLYWYRQTLGQGPEFLTYFQNEAQLEKSRLLSDRFSAERPKGSFSTLEIQRTEQGDSAMYLCASSLLGGKYNEQFFGPGTRLTVL.

As to this clone: Other DNA sequences in this specimen translate into the identical CDR3. The chain combines TRBV12-3 or TRBV12-4 with TRBJ1-3; unclear D gene. Trimming stripped 6 bases from V and 2 bases from J, with 8 bases between. The CDR3 is made up of 13 amino acids. Here the CDR3 reads CASSPGTGNTIYF. CDR3 DNA: TGTGCCAGCAGCCCGGGAACTGGAAACACCATATATTTT.

A single count supports this clone. This chain links TRBV7-3 with TRBJ2-3, with D possibly matching TRBD1 (6 bases). The CDR3 is 15 amino acids. Trimming removed 5 bases from V and 2 bases from J, with 14 bases in between. Germline loops: CDR1 SGHTA, CDR2 FQGTGA. In nucleotides, the CDR3 is TGTGCCAGCAGCCCCGTGGGGGCCATCACAGATACGCAGTATTTT. Its protein product is CASSPVGAITDTQYF.

This clone was seen only a few times. The chain couples TRBV5-1 to TRBJ2-3, with 7 bases that match TRBD1. The CDR3 has 15 residues. In germline, CDR1 is SGHRS, CDR2 YFSETQ. Trimming removed 0 bases from V and 0 bases from J; junction bases left unmatched: 1. CDR3 sequence reads: CASSLEGQSTDTQYF. The CDR3 region has the DNA TGCGCCAGCAGCTTGGAGGGACAGAGCACAGATACGCAGTATTTT.

V and J are TRBV28 and TRBJ1-1; 7 nucleotides agree with TRBD1. Germline V gene lookup returns CDR1 MDHEN and CDR2 SYDVKM. V shed 1 base and J 5 bases; nucleotides not matched to a gene: 4. This CDR3 comprises 14 residues. The CDR3 nucleotides read TGTGCCAGCAGTTTATACCACAGGGGAACTGAAGCTTTCTTT. This encodes CASSLYHRGTEAFF.